The 9 T cell receptor beta chains reported below all come from one sample, sequenced in a study of human T cells and chemical hapten exposure. TCRdb analysed the RACE reads with MiXCR anew, one entry per CDR3 protein. Of roughly 50,000 distinct CDR3 sequences in the sample, around 10% are singletons; the top ten hold nearly 10%. The time point was: pre-sensitization, week 0. Treatment indicated: therapeutic diphenylcyclopropenone sensitization with weekly scalp DPC. This material consisted of whole blood, taken in connection with sensitization to the hapten diphenylcyclopropenone (DPC). All receptors come from a man aged 35 to 55 with alopecia areata. Some clones in this sample may be carry-over from other donors' samples.

This sequence joins TRBV12-3 or TRBV12-4 and TRBJ2-2; 7 bases line up with TRBD1. The CDR3 extends over 15 amino acids. J lost 4 bases, V lost 6 bases, and 8 bases had no gene match. The CDR3 DNA follows: TGTGCCAGCAGCCAGGGGGTACCGGGCACCGGGGAGCTGTTTTTT. Translated: CASSQGVPGTGELFF.

With respect to this clonotype: This may be a read error, as it is one base from a much larger clone. The chain employs TRBV12-3 or TRBV12-4 and TRBJ2-5; D gene uncertain. The length of the CDR3 is 11 residues. V lost 2 bases and J 5 bases, leaving 3 bases between the germline ends. CDR3 nucleotide sequence: TGTGCCAGCAGTTTAATGGAGACCCAGTACTTC. It codes for CASSLMETQYF.

As regards this clonotype: This may arise from a read error, as a much more abundant clone is one base away. The genes are TRBV27 and TRBJ2-7; D unclear. The CDR3 is 16 amino acids. Germline V gene sequence: CDR1 MNHEY, CDR2 SMNVEV (reference sequence). Deletions cut 4 bases from V and 5 bases from J, with 21 bases between. CDR3: CASSSYPGRFRHEQYF. CDR3 DNA: TGTGCCAGCAGTTCGTACCCTGGAAGGTTCCGCCACGAGCAGTACTTC.

This clonotype was observed a few times. The J gene is TRBJ2-3, the V gene TRBV7-2; D unresolved. The V end lost 1 base, the J end lost 4 bases, and 6 bases lay between the germline ends. Germline lookup yields CDR1 SGHTA and CDR2 FQGNSA. This CDR3 has 13 amino acids. CDR3 sequence (DNA): TGTGCCAGCAGCTTAGTTTTGGCAGATACGCAGTATTTT. Protein sequence: CASSLVLADTQYF.

A few counts support this clonotype. The V gene is TRBV12-3 or TRBV12-4, the J gene TRBJ2-1; 11 nucleotides align to TRBD2. Trimming cost V 6 bases and J 1 base; bases outside gene matches: 2. CDR3 length: 15 residues. The CDR3 reads CASRPSGRSYNEQFF. CDR3 in DNA: TGTGCCAGCAGGCCTAGCGGGAGGTCCTACAATGAGCAGTTCTTC.

This chain connects TRBV12-3 or TRBV12-4 to TRBJ2-7; 8 positions match TRBD2. The ends lost 6 bases at V and 2 bases at J; junction bases unmatched: 6. The CDR3 loop spans 14 amino acids. As DNA, the CDR3 is TGTGCCAGCAGGCCCGGGACTAGACCCTACGAGCAGTACTTC. Protein sequence: CASRPGTRPYEQYF.

V usage is TRBV20-1 and J usage is TRBJ2-7; no firm D call. Germline CDR1 DFQATT, CDR2 SNEGSKA (reference sequence). The V end was cut by 6 bases, the J end by 5 bases, with 11 bases between. The CDR3 covers 11 residues. The CDR3: CSAIPEHEQYF. As DNA, the CDR3 is TGCAGTGCGATACCCGAGCACGAGCAGTACTTC.

This clonotype has a handful of counts. The chain links TRBV20-1 to TRBJ2-7, with 7 bases matching TRBD1. V gave up 6 bases and J gave up 3 bases; unmatched junction bases: 8. Germline lookup yields CDR1 DFQATT and CDR2 SNEGSKA (reference sequence). CDR3 size: 13 residues. The CDR3 coding sequence is TGCAGTGCCCCGGACAGGACCTACTACGAGCAGTACTTC. Translation: CSAPDRTYYEQYF.

In DNA form, the CDR3 reads TGCAGCGTTGAACAGGGTGGAGAGACCCAGTACTTC. Amino acid sequence: CSVEQGGETQYF. The chain combines TRBV29-1 with TRBJ2-5, with a tentative D call TRBD1 (5 bases). There are 12 residues in the CDR3. Germline CDR1 reads SQVTM; CDR2 reads ANQGSEA. V dropped 2 bases and J dropped 4 bases, with 8 bases sitting between them.